A single sample gave rise to the 23 T cell receptor beta chains below, sequenced in a study of molecular identifiers for immune sequencing clone quantification. Using its own MiXCR run on the PCR reads, TCRdb lists one record per CDR3 protein. The table shows about 640,000 distinct CDR3 sequences, with about 20% occurring only once. Sequenced sample: naive CD8+ T cells from blood, with Jurkat cell RNA spiked in. Sample subset: FACS-sorted CD8+CD4-CCR7+CD45RA+ naive T cells. The receptors stem from a human donor in good health. Some libraries in this study had Jurkat cell RNA spiked in.

Ten or more counts support this clonotype. Here the CDR3 reads CASSGGGQGAPETQYF. In DNA, the CDR3 is TGTGCCAGCAGTGGCGGTGGACAGGGGGCCCCAGAGACCCAGTACTTC. V usage is TRBV6-1 and J usage is TRBJ2-5; 11 nucleotides line up with TRBD1. The V gene end was trimmed by 4 bases and the J gene end by 4 bases; junction bases not matched to a gene: 8. Germline V gene sequence: CDR1 MNHNS, CDR2 SASEGT. The CDR3 is 16 amino acids.

This clonotype has only a few counts. The chain uses TRBV10-3 and TRBJ2-7; possible D gene TRBD2, 6 bases. Trimming left V 8 bases short and J 5 bases short, with 19 bases between. Germline V gene data show CDR1 as ENHRY and CDR2 as SYGVKD. CDR3 length equals 14 residues. This chain's CDR3 is CAIQSEGGIDEQYF. CDR3 DNA sequence: TGTGCCATCCAATCGGAGGGTGGGATTGACGAGCAGTACTTC.

This chain links TRBV3-1 with TRBJ2-3; 10 positions agree with TRBD2. From germline, CDR1 is LGHDT and CDR2 YNNKEL (reference sequence). There are 18 residues in the CDR3. Trimming took 0 bases from V and 0 from J; bases not matched to a gene: 6. In nucleotides, the CDR3 is TGTGCCAGCAGCCAAGACTTACTAGCGGGACTTAGCACAGATACGCAGTATTTT. It codes for CASSQDLLAGLSTDTQYF.

The chain links TRBV2 to TRBJ2-2; 8 bases agree with TRBD2. The CDR3 runs 16 residues. Trimming took 7 bases from V and 4 from J; bases not matched to a gene: 11. Germline CDR1 is SNHLY and CDR2 is FYNNEI. The CDR3 is CASKGLAGLGTGELFF. The CDR3 DNA follows: TGTGCCAGCAAGGGCCTAGCGGGTCTTGGCACCGGGGAGCTGTTTTTT.

This chain uses TRBV28 with TRBJ2-3; D uncertain. V was clipped by 6 bases and J by 2 bases, with 12 bases between them. Germline assignment: CDR1 MDHEN and CDR2 SYDVKM. CDR3 size: 14 residues. The CDR3 region is CASSLDTDTDTQYF. The CDR3 DNA reads as TGTGCCAGCAGCCTTGACACGGACACAGATACGCAGTATTTT.

The genes are TRBV4-3 and TRBJ2-5; no definite D call. V was pared by 0 bases and J by 7 bases, with 12 bases between. CDR1 and CDR2 from the germline V gene are LGHNA and YSLEER. This CDR3 has 14 amino acids. In nucleotides, the CDR3 is TGCGCCAGCAGCCAAGATGAAGGAAGAAGGACCCAGTACTTC. This gives the protein CASSQDEGRRTQYF.

This clonotype was observed many times. The genes are TRBV30 and TRBJ2-7, with 10 bases matching TRBD2. The V gene end was trimmed by 0 bases and the J gene end by 4 bases; junction bases not matched to a gene: 3. Germline values: CDR1 GTSNPN, CDR2 SVGIG (reference sequence). This CDR3 comprises 14 residues. This chain's CDR3 is CAWSVGLAEYEQYF. In DNA, the CDR3 is TGTGCCTGGAGTGTAGGACTAGCGGAATACGAGCAGTACTTC.

This clonotype was seen a single time. A much larger clone differs from this one at a single base, so this may be a read error. This chain uses TRBV13 with TRBJ2-7, with D possibly being TRBD1 (5 bases). Germline V gene data show CDR1 as PRHDT and CDR2 as FYEKMQ (reference sequence). The CDR3 is made up of 13 amino acids. This CDR3 reads CASSLGQAAEQNF. CDR3 bases: TGTGCCAGCAGCTTAGGACAGGCGGCCGAGCAGAACTTC.

With regard to this clonotype: Given a much more abundant clone one base away, this may be a read error. The chain links TRBV4-3 to TRBJ2-7, with D uncertain. CDR3 length equals 14 residues. Germline V gene lookup returns CDR1 LGHNA and CDR2 YSLEER. This CDR3 is CARSQEAGLIEQYF. CDR3 nucleotides: TGCGCCCGCAGCCAAGAGGCAGGTTTAATCGAGCAGTACTTC.

The table lists this clonotype with a few counts. The chain employs TRBV15 and TRBJ2-7; D is perhaps TRBD1 (6 bases). This CDR3 is 13 amino acids long. Germline values: CDR1 LNHNV, CDR2 YYDKDF (reference sequence). With 3 bases removed from V and 1 base from J, the gap between germline ends came to 7 bases. CDR3 bases: TGTGCCACCAGCAGGACAGGTTCCTACGAGCAGTACTTC. As protein: CATSRTGSYEQYF.

This clonotype has a count of ten or more. The chain joins TRBV9 to TRBJ1-1; D ambiguous. Germline V gene data show CDR1 as SGDLS and CDR2 as YYNGEE. The CDR3 spans 15 residues. The V and J ends lost 0 bases and 0 bases respectively, with 9 bases between them. As DNA, the CDR3 is TGTGCCAGCAGCGTAGCTACGATTATGAACACTGAAGCTTTCTTT. Its protein product is CASSVATIMNTEAFF.

This clonotype has at least ten counts. This chain links TRBV20-1 with TRBJ2-7; the match to TRBD2 covers 8 bases. The J segment lost 3 bases and the V segment lost 3 bases, leaving 4 bases of the junction unmatched. CDR1 and CDR2 from the germline V gene are DFQATT and SNEGSKA (reference sequence). This CDR3 has 13 amino acids. Here the CDR3 DNA reads TGCAGTGCTAGGACTAGCGCATACTACGAGCAGTACTTC. It translates to CSARTSAYYEQYF.

This clonotype was counted a few times. The chain couples TRBV11-2 to TRBJ1-2; D perhaps matches TRBD1 (6 bases). CDR1 SGHAT and CDR2 FQNNGV come from the germline V gene. The CDR3 is 14 residues long. Trimming left V 2 bases short and J 2 bases short, with 9 bases between. The CDR3 coding sequence is TGTGCCAGCAGCTTAATTACAGGGAACTATGGCTACACCTTC. This encodes CASSLITGNYGYTF.

This clonotype was seen ten or more times. This chain connects TRBV19 to TRBJ2-5; no reliable D call. The CDR3 runs 15 residues. Deletions cut 4 bases from V and 5 bases from J, with 17 bases between. In germline, CDR1 is LNHDA, CDR2 SQIVND (reference sequence). CDR3 DNA: TGTGCCAGTAGTACCCAGACTGACCCACAGGAGACCCAGTACTTC. This sequence encodes CASSTQTDPQETQYF. Based on the CDR3 plus reference TRBV19 and TRBJ2-5, the full variable domain is DGGITQSPKYLFRKEGQNVTLSCEQNLNHDAMYWYRQDPGQGLRLIYYSQIVNDFQKGDIAEGYSVSREKKESFPLTVTSAQKNPTAFYLCASSTQTDPQETQYFGPGTRLLVL.

This clonotype appeared many times. The chain links TRBV20-1 to TRBJ2-3; possibly TRBD1 for D (5 bases). The CDR3 spans 15 residues. V gave up 0 bases and J gave up 9 bases, with 19 bases separating them. Germline V gene lookup returns CDR1 DFQATT and CDR2 SNEGSKA (reference sequence). As DNA, the CDR3 is TGCAGTGCTAGAGATATGGGGCTCGATTATATCACGCAGTATTTT. Translated: CSARDMGLDYITQYF.

The gene calls are TRBV12-3 or TRBV12-4 and TRBJ1-1, with TRBD1 as a possible D gene (6 bases). The CDR3 totals 13 residues. The V gene lost 3 bases and the J gene lost 6 bases, with 11 bases spanning the gap. The CDR3 DNA reads TGTGCCAGCAGTTTGAGGGGGTTCGCTGAAGCTTTCTTT. This gives the protein CASSLRGFAEAFF.

This clonotype was seen many times. This chain connects TRBV20-1 to TRBJ2-3; the match to TRBD2 covers 7 bases. The germline V gene encodes CDR1 DFQATT and CDR2 SNEGSKA (reference sequence). This CDR3 is built from 16 residues. Unmatched junction bases numbered 16, after V lost 8 bases and J lost 2 bases. The DNA for the CDR3 is TGCAGTCGTAGAAGGACGGGACTACAAAACACAGATACGCAGTATTTT. Protein product: CSRRRTGLQNTDTQYF.

This clonotype was recorded a few times. This chain connects TRBV4-1 to TRBJ2-1; D is unclear. V gave up 1 base and J gave up 1 base, with 14 bases separating them. The CDR3 length is 17 residues. Per the germline V gene, CDR1 is MGHRA and CDR2 is YSYEKL. Written as DNA, the CDR3 is TGCGCCAGCAGCCAAGTAACGCCATTAGTTTCCTACAATGAGCAGTTCTTC. Translating it yields CASSQVTPLVSYNEQFF.

Concerning this clonotype itself: A read error may explain this, as a much larger clone is one base away. The rearrangement joins TRBV27 to TRBJ1-4; D might be TRBD1 (5 bases). The CDR3 runs 14 residues. Germline lookup yields CDR1 MNHEY and CDR2 SMNVEV (reference sequence). The CDR3 nucleotides are TGTGCCAGCAGTTTAGAGGGGTCTAATGGAAAACTGTTTTTT. This gives the protein CASSLEGSNGKLFF.

At least ten counts were recorded for this clonotype. The rearrangement links TRBV3-1 to TRBJ1-1; TRBD1 matches at 10 bases. Trimming cost V 0 bases and J 4 bases; bases outside gene matches: 5. Germline V gene sequence: CDR1 LGHDT, CDR2 YNNKEL (reference sequence). The CDR3 consists of 16 residues. CDR3 DNA: TGTGCCAGCAGCCAAGATTGGGACAGGGGTGCCACTGAAGCTTTCTTT. Translation: CASSQDWDRGATEAFF.

This clonotype showed up many times. This sequence joins TRBV20-1 and TRBJ2-5; 9 bases are a match to TRBD1. This CDR3 region has 14 residues. Germline assignment: CDR1 DFQATT and CDR2 SNEGSKA (reference sequence). Trimming cost V 3 bases and J 4 bases; bases outside gene matches: 6. CDR3 sequence reads: CSASGTGYRETQYF. The CDR3 coding sequence is TGCAGTGCTAGCGGGACAGGGTATCGAGAGACCCAGTACTTC.

On this clonotype: Sequence at one end of the junction differs from germline and may be a read error. CDR3 sequence: CASGILPGQGYEQYF. The CDR3 bases are TGTGCCAGTGGTATCCTTCCGGGACAGGGCTACGAGCAGTACTTC. This sequence joins TRBV19 and TRBJ2-7, with 9 positions matching TRBD1. This CDR3 has 15 amino acids. Germline V CDR1 and CDR2: LNHDA, SQIVND (reference sequence).

This clonotype has at least ten counts. The V gene is TRBV4-3, the J gene TRBJ2-7, with 10 bases aligning to TRBD1. The V segment lost 0 bases and the J segment 4 bases; nucleotides outside the gene matches: 6. The CDR3 totals 16 residues. Germline CDR1 LGHNA, CDR2 YSLEER. The CDR3 coding sequence is TGCGCCAGCAGCCAAGACGGGACAGGGGTTGGGTACGAGCAGTACTTC. This encodes CASSQDGTGVGYEQYF.